Shown below are 15 T cell receptor beta chains from a single sample sequenced in a study of coeliac disease. Sequencing used immunoSEQ multiplex PCR; TCRdb keeps in-frame clones, though not all of them. The sample has 3,000 to 3,500 clones; around 63% are singletons. The material sequenced was lymphocytes from the gut lamina propria. Source of these receptors: a woman aged 50 to 65 without celiac disease.

The genes are TRBV27 and TRBJ1-6; a possible D gene is TRBD1 (5 bases). In germline, CDR1 is MNHEY, CDR2 SMNVEV (reference sequence). Trimming took 5 bases from V and 8 from J, leaving 10 bases between them. This CDR3 is built from 13 residues. Here the CDR3 DNA reads TGTGCCAGCAGTGAGGGGAGGGATTCACCCCTCCACTTT. It specifies CASSEGRDSPLHF.

The chain joins TRBV30 to TRBJ1-2; TRBD1 agrees at 10 bases. J was trimmed by 5 bases and V by 3 bases; bases with no gene match: 9. CDR3 size: 15 residues. Germline V lookup: CDR1 GTSNPN, CDR2 SVGIG (reference sequence). In DNA form, the CDR3 reads TGTGCCTGGAGGCCGGGACAGGGGTTCAAATATGGCTACACCTTC. Encoded protein: CAWRPGQGFKYGYTF.

This clone has just a few counts. The chain has TRBV7-3 and TRBJ2-7; 7 nucleotides align to TRBD1. This CDR3 contains 13 residues. Germline CDR1 is SGHTA and CDR2 is FQGTGA. The V segment lost 5 bases and the J segment 5 bases; nucleotides outside the gene matches: 6. CDR3 sequence: CASSVTDRDEQYF. The CDR3 coding sequence is TGTGCCAGCAGCGTTACCGACAGGGACGAGCAGTACTTC. Using reference TRBV7-3 and TRBJ2-7 for the parts outside the CDR3, the full variable domain is GAGVSQTPSNKVTEKGKYVELRCDPISGHTALYWYRQSLGQGPEFLIYFQGTGAADDSGLPNDRFFAVRPEGSVSTLKIQRTERGDSAVYLCASSVTDRDEQYFGPGTRLTVT.

This chain connects TRBV7-2 to TRBJ2-7; the match to TRBD1 covers 9 bases. Losses at the gene ends were 3 bases for V and 2 bases for J; bases not matched to a gene: 5. Germline CDR1 is SGHTA and CDR2 is FQGNSA. The CDR3 covers 15 residues. The DNA for the CDR3 is TGTGCCAGCAGCTTCACAGGGGGCTCCACCTACGAGCAGTACTTC. This sequence encodes CASSFTGGSTYEQYF.

V usage is TRBV7-2 and J usage is TRBJ2-1; TRBD2 agrees at 7 bases. This CDR3 is built from 15 residues. Germline lookup yields CDR1 SGHTA and CDR2 FQGNSA. V was clipped by 7 bases and J by 4 bases; unmatched bases: 10. DNA for the CDR3: TGTGCCAGCACAACCTTTAGCGGGTATTACAATGAGCAGTTCTTC. As protein: CASTTFSGYYNEQFF.

The rearrangement uses TRBV19 and TRBJ1-5; TRBD1 aligns across 8 bases. With V trimmed by 3 bases and J by 16 bases, 14 bases remained unmatched. This CDR3 is built from 14 residues. Looked up from germline, CDR1 is LNHDA and CDR2 is SQIVND (reference sequence). The CDR3 DNA is TGTGCCAGTAGTATCCTTTCCCGGACAGGGCCTCGCCATTTT. It specifies CASSILSRTGPRHF.

This rearrangement joins TRBV5-4 to TRBJ1-2, with D perhaps TRBD1 (5 bases). From germline, CDR1 is SGHNT and CDR2 YYREEE (reference sequence). This CDR3 has 14 amino acids. V lost 2 bases and J 3 bases, leaving 11 bases between the germline ends. The CDR3 DNA sequence: TGTGCCAGCAGCTTCCCGGGGGTTGACTATGGCTACACCTTC. It encodes CASSFPGVDYGYTF.

This sequence joins TRBV7-3 and TRBJ2-3, with a possible D match to TRBD1 (6 bases). V gave up 3 bases and J gave up 9 bases, with 10 bases separating them. Germline V gene data show CDR1 as SGHTA and CDR2 as FQGTGA. The CDR3 is 12 residues long. The CDR3 coding sequence is TGTGCCAGCAGCTTGGGTGGACAGACGCAGTATTTT. It is translated as CASSLGGQTQYF.

CDR3 loop: CASSGRGVGANVLTF. CDR3 bases: TGTGCCAGCAGTGGGCGGGGGGTTGGGGCCAACGTCCTGACTTTC. The chain carries TRBV6-5 and TRBJ2-6, with 8 bases matching TRBD2. The germline V gene has CDR1 MNHEY and CDR2 SVGAGI. The CDR3 contains 15 residues. The J segment lost 3 bases and the V segment lost 5 bases, leaving 3 bases of the junction unmatched.

J is TRBJ2-1 and V is TRBV19, with D maybe TRBD2 (6 bases). CDR1 LNHDA and CDR2 SQIVND come from the germline V gene (reference sequence). The V gene lost 4 bases and the J gene lost 10 bases, with 20 bases spanning the gap. This CDR3 is 15 amino acids long. This CDR3 is CASSTLSPGALEQFF. In DNA form, the CDR3 reads TGTGCCAGTAGTACCTTATCACCGGGAGCCTTAGAGCAGTTCTTC.

The rearrangement links TRBV5-5 to TRBJ2-5, with D possibly TRBD2 on 5 matching bases. Germline V gene data show CDR1 as SGHKS and CDR2 as YYEKEE (reference sequence). The CDR3 contains 14 residues. Deletions cut 4 bases from V and 2 bases from J, with 12 bases between. DNA for the CDR3: TGTGCCAGCAGCACTTGGGAGCAGCAAGAGACCCAGTACTTC. Protein sequence: CASSTWEQQETQYF.

The V and J genes are TRBV28 and TRBJ1-4; TRBD1 matches at 10 bases. CDR1 and CDR2 (germline): MDHEN, SYDVKM. CDR3 size: 13 residues. With V trimmed by 5 bases and J by 6 bases, 0 bases remained unmatched. Here the CDR3 reads CASSGQGDEKLFF. DNA for the CDR3: TGTGCCAGCAGTGGACAGGGGGATGAAAAACTGTTTTTT.

V gene TRBV5-5 combines with J gene TRBJ1-5; D is perhaps TRBD1 (6 bases). The CDR3 covers 17 residues. Trimming shortened V by 4 bases and J by 7 bases, and 24 bases separated the two germline ends. Germline V gives CDR1 SGHKS, CDR2 YYEKEE (reference sequence). CDR3: CASSPRGGAVIEQPQHF. In DNA, the CDR3 is TGTGCCAGCAGCCCGCGCGGGGGCGCGGTGATCGAACAGCCCCAGCATTTT.

This chain uses TRBV5-1 with TRBJ2-3, with 8 nucleotides matching TRBD2. The germline V gene encodes CDR1 SGHRS and CDR2 YFSETQ. V shed 4 bases, J shed 5 bases, and the junction held 3 bases outside the gene matches. The CDR3 totals 13 residues. CDR3 in DNA: TGCGCCAGCAGCAATCGGGGGGGAGATACGCAGTATTTT. Translated: CASSNRGGDTQYF.

The chain uses TRBV10-2 and TRBJ2-3; TRBD2 is a possible D gene (6 bases). The CDR3 totals 14 residues. Trimming shortened V by 5 bases and J by 3 bases, and 12 bases separated the two germline ends. Germline V CDR1 and CDR2: WSHSY, SAAADI. CDR3 sequence reads: CASSWGGATDTQYF. The CDR3, as DNA: TGCGCCAGCAGTTGGGGCGGGGCAACAGATACGCAGTATTTT.